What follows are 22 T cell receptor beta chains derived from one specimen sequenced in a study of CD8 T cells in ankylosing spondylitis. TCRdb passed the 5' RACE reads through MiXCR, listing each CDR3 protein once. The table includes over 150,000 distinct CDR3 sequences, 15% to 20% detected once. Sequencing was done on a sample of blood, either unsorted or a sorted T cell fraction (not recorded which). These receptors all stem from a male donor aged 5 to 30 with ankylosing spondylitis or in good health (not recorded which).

CDR3 sequence reads: CSVEDPARPSSYNEQFF. In DNA form, the CDR3 reads TGCAGCGTTGAAGATCCTGCCAGGCCAAGCTCCTACAATGAGCAGTTCTTC. V and J are TRBV29-1 and TRBJ2-1; the D is unclear. The CDR3 consists of 17 residues. Per germline, CDR1 SQVTM and CDR2 ANQGSEA. Trimming cost V 0 bases and J 0 bases, with 15 bases left between them.

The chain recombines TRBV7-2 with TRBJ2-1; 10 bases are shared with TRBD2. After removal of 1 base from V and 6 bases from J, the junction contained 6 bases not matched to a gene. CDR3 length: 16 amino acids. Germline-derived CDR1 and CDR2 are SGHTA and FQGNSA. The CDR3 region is CASSLGGLAGANEQFF. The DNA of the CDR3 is TGTGCCAGCAGCTTAGGAGGCCTAGCGGGAGCCAATGAGCAGTTCTTC.

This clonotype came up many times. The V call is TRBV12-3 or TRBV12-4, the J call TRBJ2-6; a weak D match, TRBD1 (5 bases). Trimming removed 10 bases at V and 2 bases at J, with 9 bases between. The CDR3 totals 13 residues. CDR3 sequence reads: CAISGPGANVLTF. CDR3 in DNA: TGTGCCATCTCAGGGCCTGGGGCCAACGTCCTGACTTTC.

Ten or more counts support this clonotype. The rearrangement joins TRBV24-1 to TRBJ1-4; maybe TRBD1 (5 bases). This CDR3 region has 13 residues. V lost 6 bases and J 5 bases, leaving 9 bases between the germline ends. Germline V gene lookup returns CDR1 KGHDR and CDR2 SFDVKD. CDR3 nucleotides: TGTGCCACCAGTTCGGGGGGGAATGAAAAACTGTTTTTT. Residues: CATSSGGNEKLFF.

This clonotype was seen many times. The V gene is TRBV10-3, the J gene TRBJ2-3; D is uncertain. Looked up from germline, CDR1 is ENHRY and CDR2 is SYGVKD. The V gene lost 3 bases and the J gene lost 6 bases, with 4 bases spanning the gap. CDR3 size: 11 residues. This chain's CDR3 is CAISDRDTQYF. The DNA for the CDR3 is TGTGCCATCAGTGACAGGGATACGCAGTATTTT.

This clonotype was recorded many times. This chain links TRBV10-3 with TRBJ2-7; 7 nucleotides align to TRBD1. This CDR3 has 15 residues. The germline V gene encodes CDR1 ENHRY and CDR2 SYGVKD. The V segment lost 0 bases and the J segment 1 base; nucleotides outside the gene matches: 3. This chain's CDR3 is CAISESGTASYEQYF. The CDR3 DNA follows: TGTGCCATCAGTGAGTCCGGGACAGCGTCCTACGAGCAGTACTTC.

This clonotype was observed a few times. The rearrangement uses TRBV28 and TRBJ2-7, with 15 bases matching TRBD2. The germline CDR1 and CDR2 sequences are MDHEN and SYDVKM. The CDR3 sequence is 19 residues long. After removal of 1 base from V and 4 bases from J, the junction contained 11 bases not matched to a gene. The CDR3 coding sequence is TGTGCCAGCAGTTTATTTTTCCCGGGACTAGCGGGAGGAAAATACGAGCAGTACTTC. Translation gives CASSLFFPGLAGGKYEQYF.

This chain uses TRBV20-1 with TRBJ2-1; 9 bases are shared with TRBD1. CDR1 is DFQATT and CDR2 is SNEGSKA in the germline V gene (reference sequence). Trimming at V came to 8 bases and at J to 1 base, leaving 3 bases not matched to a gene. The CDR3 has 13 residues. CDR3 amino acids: CSTGQGSYNEQFF. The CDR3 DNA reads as TGCAGTACCGGACAGGGGTCCTACAATGAGCAGTTCTTC.

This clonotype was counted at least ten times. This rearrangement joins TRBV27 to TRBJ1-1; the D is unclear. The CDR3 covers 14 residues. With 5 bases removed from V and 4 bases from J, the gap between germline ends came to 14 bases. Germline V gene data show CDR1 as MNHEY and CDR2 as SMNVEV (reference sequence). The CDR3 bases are TGTGCCAGCAGTCCCAGAACGGGTGCCACTGAAGCTTTCTTT. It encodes CASSPRTGATEAFF.

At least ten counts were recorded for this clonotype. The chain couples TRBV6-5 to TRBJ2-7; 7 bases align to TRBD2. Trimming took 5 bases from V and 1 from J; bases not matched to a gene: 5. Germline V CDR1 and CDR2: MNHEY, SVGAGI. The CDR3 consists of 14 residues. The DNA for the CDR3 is TGTGCCAGCAGTGCCTCGGGGGGATCCTACGAGCAGTACGTC. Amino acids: CASSASGGSYEQYV.

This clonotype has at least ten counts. The CDR3 DNA sequence: TGCGCCAGCAGCCAAGAAGGCAAGTCCTACGAGCAGTACGTC. Its protein product is CASSQEGKSYEQYV. The chain couples TRBV4-1 to TRBJ2-7, with no clear D. The CDR3 length is 14 residues. Germline CDR1 is MGHRA and CDR2 is YSYEKL. V lost 0 bases to trimming and J lost 1 base, with 7 bases between them.

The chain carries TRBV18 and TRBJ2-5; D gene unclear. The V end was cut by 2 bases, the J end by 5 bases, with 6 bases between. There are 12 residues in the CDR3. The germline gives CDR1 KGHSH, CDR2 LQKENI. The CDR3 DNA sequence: TGTGCCAGCTCACCATCGGCGGAGACCCAGTACTTC. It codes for CASSPSAETQYF.

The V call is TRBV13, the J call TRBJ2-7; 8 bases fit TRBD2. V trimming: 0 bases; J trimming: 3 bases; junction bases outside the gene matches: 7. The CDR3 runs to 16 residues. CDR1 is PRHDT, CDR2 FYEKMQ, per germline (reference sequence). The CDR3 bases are TGTGCCAGCAGCTTAGGCTGGTTAGCGGGGTACTACGAGCAGTACTTC. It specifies CASSLGWLAGYYEQYF. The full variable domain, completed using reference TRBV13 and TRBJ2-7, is AAGVIQSPRHLIKEKRETATLKCYPIPRHDTVYWYQQGPGQDPQFLISFYEKMQSDKGSIPDRFSAQQFSDYHSELNMSSLELGDSALYFCASSLGWLAGYYEQYFGPGTRLTVT.

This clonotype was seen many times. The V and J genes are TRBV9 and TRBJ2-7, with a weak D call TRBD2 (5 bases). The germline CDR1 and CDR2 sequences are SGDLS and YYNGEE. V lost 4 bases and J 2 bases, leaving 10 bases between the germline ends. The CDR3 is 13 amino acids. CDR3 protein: CASSPSGTYEQYF. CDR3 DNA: TGTGCCAGCAGCCCATCGGGGACCTACGAGCAGTACTTC.

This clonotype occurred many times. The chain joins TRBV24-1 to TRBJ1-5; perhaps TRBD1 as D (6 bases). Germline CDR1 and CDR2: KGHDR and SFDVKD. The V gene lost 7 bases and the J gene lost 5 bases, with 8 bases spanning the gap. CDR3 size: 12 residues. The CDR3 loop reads CATSPGDQPQHF. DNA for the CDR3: TGTGCCACCAGCCCAGGGGATCAGCCCCAGCATTTT.

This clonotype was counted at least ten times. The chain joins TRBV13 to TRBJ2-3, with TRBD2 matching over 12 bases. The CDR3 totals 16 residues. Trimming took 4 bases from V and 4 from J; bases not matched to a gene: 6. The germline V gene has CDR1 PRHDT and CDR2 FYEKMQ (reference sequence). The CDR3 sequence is CASSYRLAGVADTQYF. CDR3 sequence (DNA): TGTGCCAGCAGCTACCGACTAGCGGGAGTAGCAGATACGCAGTATTTT.

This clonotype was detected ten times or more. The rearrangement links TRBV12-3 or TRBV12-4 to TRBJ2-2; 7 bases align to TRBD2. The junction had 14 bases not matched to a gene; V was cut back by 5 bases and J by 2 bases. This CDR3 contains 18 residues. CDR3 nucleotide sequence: TGTGCCAGCAGTCCCGGCGGGAGTGTAGGCTTAAACACCGGGGAGCTGTTTTTT. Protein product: CASSPGGSVGLNTGELFF.

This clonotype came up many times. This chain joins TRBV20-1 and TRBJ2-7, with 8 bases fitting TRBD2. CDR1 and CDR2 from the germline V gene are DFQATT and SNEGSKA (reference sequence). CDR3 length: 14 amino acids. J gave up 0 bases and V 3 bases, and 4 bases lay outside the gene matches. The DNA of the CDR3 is TGCAGTGCTAGGAACCTAGCGGGCTCCTACGAGCAGTACTTC. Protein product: CSARNLAGSYEQYF.

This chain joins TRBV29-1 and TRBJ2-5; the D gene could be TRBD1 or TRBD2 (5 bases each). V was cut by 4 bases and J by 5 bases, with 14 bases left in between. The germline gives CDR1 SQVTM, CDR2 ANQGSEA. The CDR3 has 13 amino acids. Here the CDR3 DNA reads TGCAGCGTTGGGGAGCAGGGATTGGAGACCCAGTACTTC. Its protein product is CSVGEQGLETQYF.

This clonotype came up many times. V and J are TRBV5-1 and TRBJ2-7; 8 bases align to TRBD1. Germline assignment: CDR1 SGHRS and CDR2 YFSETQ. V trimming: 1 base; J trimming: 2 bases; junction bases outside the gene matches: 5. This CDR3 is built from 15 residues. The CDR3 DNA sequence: TGCGCCAGCAGCTTGCGGGAGACAGGGGCCTACGAGCAGTACTTC. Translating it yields CASSLRETGAYEQYF.

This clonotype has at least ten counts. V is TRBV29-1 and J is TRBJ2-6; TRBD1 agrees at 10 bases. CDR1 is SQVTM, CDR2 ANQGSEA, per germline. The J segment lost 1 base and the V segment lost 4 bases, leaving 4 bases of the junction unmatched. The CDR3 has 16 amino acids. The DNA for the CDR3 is TGCAGCGTTGTGACAGGGGGCCTTTCTGGGGCCAACGTCCTGACTTTC. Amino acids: CSVVTGGLSGANVLTF.

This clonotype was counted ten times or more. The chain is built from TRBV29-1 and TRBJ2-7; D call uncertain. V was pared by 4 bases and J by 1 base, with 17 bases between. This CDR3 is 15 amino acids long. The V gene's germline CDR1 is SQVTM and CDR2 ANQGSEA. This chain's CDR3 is CSVVSQVRVSYEQYF. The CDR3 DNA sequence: TGCAGCGTTGTATCCCAGGTTCGGGTTTCCTACGAGCAGTACTTC.